Following are 14 T cell receptor beta chains from one sample sequenced in a study of blood T cell repertoires in COVID-19. Libraries were prepared by immunoSEQ multiplex PCR; TCRdb keeps only in-frame clonotypes and omits some of them. The table shows more than 85,000 clones, with 70% to 85% occurring only once. The specimen sequenced was peripheral blood. The receptors shown here come from a woman over 75 with active or convalescent COVID-19.

The chain employs TRBV11-2 and TRBJ2-2; 10 bases are a match to TRBD2. Losses at the gene ends were 4 bases for V and 0 bases for J; bases not matched to a gene: 11. This CDR3 has 19 residues. Germline V lookup: CDR1 SGHAT, CDR2 FQNNGV. For the CDR3, the DNA is TGTGCCAGCAGCTCCCTTTTGGGACTAGCGCTTACGAACACCGGGGAGCTGTTTTTT. It encodes CASSSLLGLALTNTGELFF.

The rearrangement joins TRBV18 to TRBJ1-1; D gene unclear. Trimming took 2 bases from V and 1 from J, leaving 11 bases between them. Looked up from germline, CDR1 is KGHSH and CDR2 is LQKENI. The CDR3 has 15 residues. CDR3 sequence: CASSPTRNQNTEAFF. As DNA, the CDR3 is TGTGCCAGCTCACCAACGAGAAACCAGAACACTGAAGCTTTCTTT.

The chain recombines TRBV7-9 with TRBJ2-3, with TRBD2 matching 7 bases. The V gene's germline CDR1 is SEHNR and CDR2 FQNEAQ (reference sequence). The length of the CDR3 is 15 residues. After removal of 0 bases from V and 4 bases from J, the junction contained 4 bases not matched to a gene. CDR3 DNA sequence: TGTGCCAGCAGCTTAGCGGGAGGGCCGTCAGATACGCAGTATTTT. Translating gives CASSLAGGPSDTQYF.

The V call is TRBV28, the J call TRBJ2-4; D possibly corresponds to TRBD1 (5 bases). The V gene's germline CDR1 is MDHEN and CDR2 SYDVKM. This CDR3 is built from 16 residues. Between the trimmed V and J ends, which lost 5 bases and 0 bases, there was a span of 14 bases. The CDR3, as DNA: TGTGCCAGCAGTCTTAGGACAAGCCTAGCCAAAAACATTCAGTACTTC. Protein: CASSLRTSLAKNIQYF.

The chain uses TRBV5-1 and TRBJ2-2, with D tentatively TRBD1 (7 bases). CDR3 size: 15 residues. Between the trimmed V and J ends, which lost 7 bases and 5 bases, there was a span of 18 bases. Germline V lookup: CDR1 SGHRS, CDR2 YFSETQ. The chain's CDR3 is CASEEGASRTGELFF. As DNA, the CDR3 is TGCGCCAGCGAGGAGGGGGCGAGTAGGACCGGGGAGCTGTTTTTT.

The chain is built from TRBV18 and TRBJ2-3; the match to TRBD2 covers 14 bases. The CDR3 contains 16 residues. Trimming at V came to 3 bases and at J to 6 bases, leaving 5 bases not matched to a gene. Germline V CDR1 and CDR2: KGHSH, LQKENI. CDR3 sequence reads: CASSPQTSGRADTQYF. CDR3 nucleotide sequence: TGTGCCAGCTCACCCCAGACTAGCGGGAGGGCCGATACGCAGTATTTT.

The chain couples TRBV3-1 (or the pseudogene TRBV3-2) to TRBJ2-2, with D possibly matching TRBD2 (6 bases). V shed 0 bases and J shed 5 bases, with 13 bases lying between them. The CDR3 runs to 16 residues. Germline CDR1 and CDR2: LGHDT and YNNKEL (reference sequence). In DNA form, the CDR3 reads TGTGCCAGCAGCCAAGATTCCGGGAGAGGAACCGGGGAGCTGTTTTTT. Residues: CASSQDSGRGTGELFF.

The chain joins TRBV4-2 to TRBJ1-5; D uncertain. Looked up from germline, CDR1 is LGHNA and CDR2 is YNFKEQ. The CDR3 contains 15 residues. The ends were cut back, 1 base at V and 6 bases at J, with 13 bases in the middle. The CDR3 bases are TGTGCCAGCAGCCAAGGGGCGGGGTTGGGTCAGCCCCAGCATTTT. Translated, it gives CASSQGAGLGQPQHF.

This chain connects TRBV28 to TRBJ1-6; the D is unclear. Trimming cost V 6 bases and J 1 base, with 7 bases left between them. The length of the CDR3 is 14 residues. Per germline, CDR1 MDHEN and CDR2 SYDVKM. CDR3: CASSPGSYNSPLHF. The CDR3 bases are TGTGCCAGCAGCCCAGGTTCCTATAATTCACCCCTCCACTTT.

The rearrangement joins TRBV5-1 to TRBJ2-1; D uncertain. Germline CDR1 reads SGHRS; CDR2 reads YFSETQ. CDR3 length: 14 residues. The V end lost 0 bases, the J end lost 0 bases, and 4 bases lay between the germline ends. The DNA of the CDR3 is TGCGCCAGCAGCTTGGGAGCCTCCTACAATGAGCAGTTCTTC. Its translation is CASSLGASYNEQFF. The full variable domain, completed using reference TRBV5-1 and TRBJ2-1, is KAGVTQTPRYLIKTRGQQVTLSCSPISGHRSVSWYQQTPGQGLQFLFEYFSETQRNKGNFPGRFSGRQFSNSRSEMNVSTLELGDSALYLCASSLGASYNEQFFGPGTRLTVL.

CDR3: CASSLGVGLAPGELFF. The CDR3 DNA is TGTGCCAGCAGCTTAGGGGTGGGACTAGCGCCCGGGGAGCTGTTTTTT. V is TRBV11-3 and J is TRBJ2-2; 10 bases map to TRBD2. The germline V gene has CDR1 SGHNT and CDR2 YENEEA. With 1 base clipped from V and 6 bases from J, the junction kept 5 bases outside the gene matches. CDR3 length: 16 amino acids.

The rearrangement joins TRBV5-1 to TRBJ2-7; weak D call: TRBD1 (5 bases). The CDR3 is made up of 14 amino acids. The germline V gene has CDR1 SGHRS and CDR2 YFSETQ. The germline V and J ends were trimmed by 2 bases and 3 bases, with 12 bases remaining between them. The CDR3 sequence is CASSFSDMLYEQYF. CDR3 DNA: TGCGCCAGCAGCTTCTCGGACATGCTCTACGAGCAGTACTTC.

The rearrangement links TRBV7-2 to TRBJ2-1, with a tentative D call TRBD2 (5 bases). V was clipped by 6 bases and J by 0 bases, with 12 bases between them. This CDR3 has 15 amino acids. Germline V lookup: CDR1 SGHTA, CDR2 FQGNSA. The CDR3 nucleotides are TGTGCCAGCAGATCAGCGGCAAGCTCCTACAATGAGCAGTTCTTC. The encoded protein is CASRSAASSYNEQFF. Combining the CDR3 with reference TRBV7-2 and TRBJ2-1 gives the whole variable domain GAGVSQSPSNKVTEKGKDVELRCDPISGHTALYWYRQSLGQGLEFLIYFQGNSAPDKSGLPSDRFSAERTGGSVSTLTIQRTQQEDSAVYLCASRSAASSYNEQFFGPGTRLTVL.

The gene calls are TRBV5-1 and TRBJ2-1, with 9 bases matching TRBD2. The germline CDR1 and CDR2 sequences are SGHRS and YFSETQ. V lost 2 bases and J lost 2; bases outside the gene matches: 8. This CDR3 spans 17 amino acids. The CDR3 spells CASSLATSGGAYNEQFF. CDR3 sequence (DNA): TGCGCCAGCAGCTTAGCGACTAGCGGAGGCGCCTACAATGAGCAGTTCTTC.